This is a list of T cell receptor beta chains from one sample in a study of blood T cells in healthy people across ages. MiXCR was run by TCRdb on the 5' RACE reads, yielding one entry per CDR3 protein. This table holds more than 550,000 distinct CDR3 sequences, about 20% found once. Sequenced material: blood. Receptor source: a man between 65 and 79 years old in good health. Each CDR3 is given with its conserved first and last residue. Fields, in order: CDR3 DNA, CDR3 protein, D gene, clone size, V gene, J gene. The D gene is left open where the match is weak. Clone size is given for some rows only: seen once, a few or many times, or a class if the clone is expanded.

TGTGCCAGCAGCCCGGAATACTACAATGAGCAGTTCTTC	CASSPEYYNEQFF	.	.	TRBV3-1	TRBJ2-1
TGTGCCAGCAGACCCCAGAGGGGGATGAATGAGCAGTTCTTC	CASRPQRGMNEQFF	.	many	TRBV6-5	TRBJ2-1
TGTGCCAGCAGCGGAAGAGGTCTACCAGCTAATGAAAAACTGTTTTTT	CASSGRGLPANEKLFF	.	few	TRBV7-8	TRBJ1-4
TGCAGCGCACCGACAGGGGGCCAAGAGACCCAGTACTTC	CSAPTGGQETQYF	TRBD1	many	TRBV29-1	TRBJ2-5
TGTGCCAGCAGCTTACCGGCGGGAATGGACAATGAGCAGTTCTTC	CASSLPAGMDNEQFF	.	.	TRBV7-8	TRBJ2-1
TGTGCCAGCAGCCAAGAGGGGGCGGGGAATAACGAGCAGTACTTC	CASSQEGAGNNEQYF	.	few	TRBV3-1	TRBJ2-7
TGTGCCAGCAGTCTACGAGGGGACAGGATTAACTCTGGGGCCAACGTCCTGACTTTC	CASSLRGDRINSGANVLTF	TRBD1	few	TRBV6-2/TRBV6-3	TRBJ2-6
TGTGCCAGCAGCGACCCGGGACTAGCGGGAGTGGGGGAGCAGTTCTTC	CASSDPGLAGVGEQFF	TRBD2	.	TRBV6-4	TRBJ2-1
TGTGCCAGCACCGAAGAGCTGGAGCAGTTCTTC	CASTEELEQFF	.	.	TRBV6-6	TRBJ2-1
TGTGCCAGCAGCCGCCGGGACTATATATACAATGAGCAGTTCTTC	CASSRRDYIYNEQFF	TRBD2	many	TRBV12-3/TRBV12-4	TRBJ2-1
TGTGCCAGCAGTCGACAGGCGATCTATGGCTACACCTTC	CASSRQAIYGYTF	.	.	TRBV6-5	TRBJ1-2
TGTGCCAGCAGCCTAGGGACAAAGAACACCGGGGAGCTGTTTTTT	CASSLGTKNTGELFF	.	.	TRBV7-9	TRBJ2-2
TGCAGCGTTGAAGATCTTACTAGCGGCTCCTACAATGAGCAGTTCTTC	CSVEDLTSGSYNEQFF	TRBD2	.	TRBV29-1	TRBJ2-1
TGTGCCAGCAGCCAGTCCGCGGGACTAGCGGGATTACACAATGAGCAGTTCTTC	CASSQSAGLAGLHNEQFF	TRBD2	few	TRBV3-1	TRBJ2-1
TGTGCCAGCAGCCAGGTGGGAAACTCCTACAATGAGCAGTTCTTC	CASSQVGNSYNEQFF	.	few	TRBV7-2	TRBJ2-1
TGTGCCAGCAGCTTAAAACAGATGAACTATGGTTACACCTTC	CASSLKQMNYGYTF	.	many	TRBV7-2	TRBJ1-2
TGTGCCAGCAGTTTCGGTGGGGTGGGCGAGCAGTACTTC	CASSFGGVGEQYF	.	few	TRBV27	TRBJ2-7
TGTGCCAGCAGTCTTCCGACGCTAAATAATGAAAAACTGTTTTTT	CASSLPTLNNEKLFF	.	few	TRBV12-3/TRBV12-4	TRBJ1-4
TGCAGTGCTGTTCCGGGACAGGGGTCCGTCTTC	CSAVPGQGSVF	TRBD1	many	TRBV20-1	TRBJ1-2
TGCGCCAGCAGCTTACTACTAGCGGGAGGCGCCGGGGAGCTGTTTTTT	CASSLLLAGGAGELFF	TRBD2	.	TRBV5-1	TRBJ2-2
TGTGCCAGCACCCCGGCAGCACAGGGGGCGAATACTGAAGCTTTCTTT	CASTPAAQGANTEAFF	TRBD1	.	TRBV7-9	TRBJ1-1
TGTGCCAGCAGTTACCCTAGCGGGAGGGCGAACACCGGGGAGCTGTTTTTT	CASSYPSGRANTGELFF	TRBD2	.	TRBV12-3/TRBV12-4	TRBJ2-2
TGCGCCAGCACCCCGACTAGCGGGTTTTCCTACGAGCAGTACTTC	CASTPTSGFSYEQYF	TRBD2	few	TRBV5-1	TRBJ2-7
TGTGCCAGCAGTGTTTCGGGGGGCCGAGAGACCCAGTACTTC	CASSVSGGRETQYF	.	many	TRBV12-3/TRBV12-4	TRBJ2-5
TGTGCCAGCTCACCATCTAGCGGTCGGGAGACCCAGTACTTC	CASSPSSGRETQYF	TRBD2	few	TRBV18	TRBJ2-5
TGTGCCAGCAGCTTGACAACAGGCACAGATACGCAGTATTTT	CASSLTTGTDTQYF	.	few	TRBV5-5	TRBJ2-3
TGTGCCAGCGGGACTCTTCCATTCAATGAGCAGTTCTTC	CASGTLPFNEQFF	.	few	TRBV2	TRBJ2-1
TGTGCCAGCAGCTCAGCGGACCTAGCCAAAAACATTCAGTACTTC	CASSSADLAKNIQYF	.	few	TRBV11-2	TRBJ2-4
TGCAGCGTCGTTGTTGGGGGGAGCTACGAGCAGTACTTC	CSVVVGGSYEQYF	.	.	TRBV29-1	TRBJ2-7
TGTGCCAGCAGTTTAAACGGCGGGGGGGTCGCAGATACGCAGTATTTT	CASSLNGGGVADTQYF	TRBD2	once	TRBV12-3/TRBV12-4	TRBJ2-3
TGTGCCAGCAGTGAACCGGGACAGGGGAGTTATGGCTACACCTTC	CASSEPGQGSYGYTF	TRBD1	few	TRBV6-1	TRBJ1-2
TGTGCCAGCTCACCACGGTCTACACGAACCTACGAGCAGTACTTC	CASSPRSTRTYEQYF	.	few	TRBV18	TRBJ2-7
TGTGCCACCAGTGATCCCTTATTGGGGGGACAAGAGACCCAGTACTTC	CATSDPLLGGQETQYF	.	once	TRBV24-1	TRBJ2-5
TGTGCCAGCAGCCCCAAAGTGGGGGAAAGTAACTATGGCTACACCTTC	CASSPKVGESNYGYTF	.	few	TRBV9	TRBJ1-2
TGCAGCGTTGTGAAGGGACGGGAAGCTTTCTTT	CSVVKGREAFF	.	few	TRBV29-1	TRBJ1-1
TGTGCCAGCAGCCAAGATCTCATCGAGAGCTCCTACAATGAGCAGTTCTTC	CASSQDLIESSYNEQFF	.	.	TRBV3-1	TRBJ2-1
TGTGCCAGCAGTTTCACCGGGGAGCTGTTTTTT	CASSFTGELFF	.	many	TRBV28	TRBJ2-2
TGTGCCAGCAGTCAGGTCAAGGAAGGCGAGCAGTACTTC	CASSQVKEGEQYF	.	.	TRBV6-5	TRBJ2-7
TGTGCCAGCAGTGAAACCGGGACTCTAGGGTTCTTC	CASSETGTLGFF	.	few	TRBV25-1	TRBJ2-1
TGTGCCGGCAGCCAAACAGGTCTGGGGCTTCAGCCCCAGCATTTT	CAGSQTGLGLQPQHF	.	.	TRBV3-1	TRBJ1-5